These 6 T cell receptor beta chains originate from one sample sequenced in a study of blood T cell repertoires in COVID-19. The assay was immunoSEQ multiplex PCR, and TCRdb's table has in-frame clones only and misses some. The data contain fewer than 150,000 clones, about 84% of them singletons. Sequenced material: peripheral blood. The source is a woman older than 75 in a cohort sampled during active or convalescent COVID-19.

The V and J genes are TRBV11-2 and TRBJ2-7, with 7 bases fitting TRBD1. CDR3 length equals 14 residues. Per germline, CDR1 SGHAT and CDR2 FQNNGV. Trimming removed 4 bases from V and 4 bases from J; junction bases left unmatched: 7. The CDR3 DNA is TGTGCCAGCAGCTCCGGACAGGTCCCTTACGAGCAGTACGTC. It is translated as CASSSGQVPYEQYV.

V usage is TRBV18 and J usage is TRBJ2-7; 8 nucleotides line up with TRBD1. Per the germline V gene, CDR1 is KGHSH and CDR2 is LQKENI. CDR3 length: 17 residues. V shed 5 bases and J 1 base; nucleotides not matched to a gene: 13. Here the CDR3 reads CASSKGQGGVFSYEQYV. The CDR3 region has the DNA TGTGCCAGCTCAAAAGGACAGGGAGGCGTATTTTCCTACGAGCAGTACGTC.

This sequence joins TRBV30 and TRBJ1-5, with a possible D match to TRBD1 (5 bases). Germline CDR1 is GTSNPN and CDR2 is SVGIG (reference sequence). The CDR3 contains 12 residues. Between the trimmed V and J ends, which lost 2 bases and 9 bases, there was a span of 11 bases. The CDR3: CAWSPDQGPQHF. The DNA of the CDR3 is TGTGCCTGGAGTCCTGATCAGGGGCCCCAGCATTTT.

The chain uses TRBV4-2 and TRBJ2-1, with 10 bases that match TRBD2. The CDR3 has 16 residues. CDR1 and CDR2 from the germline V gene are LGHNA and YNFKEQ. J gave up 5 bases and V 2 bases, and 6 bases lay outside the gene matches. CDR3 protein: CASSQPKAGGNNEQFF. CDR3 sequence (DNA): TGTGCCAGCAGCCAACCCAAAGCGGGGGGGAACAATGAGCAGTTCTTC.

This chain's CDR3 is CASQKETGARYGYTF. In DNA, the CDR3 is TGTGCCAGCCAAAAGGAAACAGGGGCGCGCTATGGCTACACCTTC. V is TRBV6-4 and J is TRBJ1-2, with 7 bases that match TRBD1. The CDR3 loop spans 15 amino acids. Germline lookup yields CDR1 MRHNA and CDR2 SNTAGT. Losses at the gene ends were 8 bases for V and 4 bases for J; bases not matched to a gene: 13.

Only one count was recorded for this clone. J is TRBJ1-1 and V is TRBV28; 10 nucleotides agree with TRBD1. The CDR3 has 14 residues. Germline V gene sequence: CDR1 MDHEN, CDR2 SYDVKM. V gave up 6 bases and J gave up 3 bases; unmatched junction bases: 4. The CDR3 sequence is CASRKDRGDTEAFF. DNA of the CDR3: TGTGCCAGCAGGAAGGACAGGGGGGACACTGAAGCTTTCTTT. Combining the CDR3 with reference TRBV28 and TRBJ1-1 gives the whole variable domain DVKVTQSSRYLVKRTGEKVFLECVQDMDHENMFWYRQDPGLGLRLIYFSYDVKMKEKGDIPEGYSVSREKKERFSLILESASTNQTSMYLCASRKDRGDTEAFFGQGTRLTVV.